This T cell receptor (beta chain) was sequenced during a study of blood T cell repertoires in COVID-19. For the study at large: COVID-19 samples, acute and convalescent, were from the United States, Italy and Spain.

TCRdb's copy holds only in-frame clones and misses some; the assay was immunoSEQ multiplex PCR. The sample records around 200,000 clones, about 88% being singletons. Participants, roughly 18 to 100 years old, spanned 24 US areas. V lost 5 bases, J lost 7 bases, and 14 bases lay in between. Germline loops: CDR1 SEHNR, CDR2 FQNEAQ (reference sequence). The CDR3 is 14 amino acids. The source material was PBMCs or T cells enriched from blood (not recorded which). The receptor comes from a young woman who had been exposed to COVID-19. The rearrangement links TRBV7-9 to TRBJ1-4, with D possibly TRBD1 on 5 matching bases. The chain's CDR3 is CASSLTRAGEKLFF. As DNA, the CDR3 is TGTGCCAGCAGCCTAACCAGGGCTGGTGAAAAACTGTTTTTT.